A single sample is the source of the 17 T cell receptor beta chains below, sequenced in a study of blood T cell repertoires in COVID-19 (dated by TCRdb to the early 2020s). Library preparation was by the immunoSEQ multiplex PCR assay. In its TCRdb copy, this immuneACCESS table keeps in-frame sequences only and misses some clones. Where compared with another copy, unresolved V genes explain less than half of these, and the others have no known cause. For this sample the table gives some 430,000 clones, of which roughly 91% were detected only once. The ten largest clones take up about 0.6% of the sample. The sample taken for sequencing was PBMCs or T cells enriched from blood (not recorded which). Source of these receptors: a man younger than 35 who had recovered from COVID-19.

This clone was counted once. The CDR3 loop reads CATETGDYGYTF. In nucleotides, the CDR3 is TGTGCCACCGAGACAGGAGACTATGGCTACACCTTC. The chain uses TRBV6-5 and TRBJ1-2; D perhaps matches TRBD1 (6 bases). CDR3 length equals 12 residues. The germline V and J ends were trimmed by 10 bases and 3 bases, with 12 bases remaining between them. Germline CDR1 reads MNHEY; CDR2 reads SVGAGI.

V is TRBV5-1 and J is TRBJ1-1; D perhaps matches TRBD1 (6 bases). Trimming stripped 7 bases from V and 2 bases from J, with 12 bases between. The CDR3 length is 13 residues. Germline V gene lookup returns CDR1 SGHRS and CDR2 YFSETQ. The CDR3 sequence: CASREGVNTEAFF. The CDR3 DNA sequence: TGCGCCAGCCGAGAGGGGGTCAACACTGAAGCTTTCTTT.

The chain joins TRBV19 to TRBJ1-1; no reliable D call. The germline V gene encodes CDR1 LNHDA and CDR2 SQIVND (reference sequence). The V end lost 5 bases, the J end lost 4 bases, and 11 bases lay between the germline ends. The CDR3 extends over 13 amino acids. CDR3 region: CASSHKRGTEAFF. DNA of the CDR3: TGTGCCAGTAGTCACAAGCGGGGCACTGAAGCTTTCTTT.

This clone was counted a single time. The rearrangement uses TRBV5-5 and TRBJ1-5, with a tentative D call TRBD1 (5 bases). The germline gives CDR1 SGHKS, CDR2 YYEKEE (reference sequence). This CDR3 comprises 15 residues. V dropped 4 bases and J dropped 7 bases, with 18 bases sitting between them. The CDR3 loop reads CASSLKTAGLQPQHF. The CDR3 DNA reads as TGTGCCAGCAGCCTAAAGACAGCAGGTTTGCAGCCCCAGCATTTT.

The chain uses TRBV7-9 and TRBJ1-2, with 9 bases aligning to TRBD1. Germline CDR1 reads SEHNR; CDR2 reads FQNEAQ (reference sequence). The CDR3 consists of 15 residues. The ends lost 5 bases at V and 4 bases at J; junction bases unmatched: 8. In nucleotides, the CDR3 is TGTGCCAGCAGCACTGGGGACAGGGAATTCTATGGCTACACCTTC. Protein: CASSTGDREFYGYTF.

This rearrangement joins TRBV6-5 to TRBJ2-2; D is perhaps TRBD1 (5 bases). This CDR3 spans 15 amino acids. Germline lookup yields CDR1 MNHEY and CDR2 SVGAGI. Trimming cost V 5 bases and J 2 bases, with 12 bases left between them. CDR3 sequence reads: CASSLDSLNTGELFF. The CDR3 DNA reads TGTGCCAGCAGTCTAGACAGCCTCAACACCGGGGAGCTGTTTTTT.

The V call is TRBV6-5, the J call TRBJ2-1; 8 bases match TRBD2. Germline trimming cut 6 bases from V and 2 bases from J; bases unmatched to any gene: 6. CDR3 length: 15 residues. Per germline, CDR1 MNHEY and CDR2 SVGAGI. The CDR3 coding sequence is TGTGCCAGCAGCGTAGCGGGAAGAACCTACAATGAGCAGTTCTTC. Amino acid sequence: CASSVAGRTYNEQFF.

As DNA, the CDR3 is TGTGCCAGCAGCCCACCAGGGCAGGGGGCGCGGGCTGAAGCTTTCTTT. It codes for CASSPPGQGARAEAFF. The J gene is TRBJ1-1, the V gene TRBV11-3; TRBD1 matches 8 bases. V trimming: 5 bases; J trimming: 6 bases; junction bases outside the gene matches: 14. Germline CDR1 is SGHNT and CDR2 is YENEEA. This CDR3 has 16 amino acids.

The genes are TRBV3-1 (or the pseudogene TRBV3-2) and TRBJ2-1; no clear D. Germline V gene data show CDR1 as LGHDT and CDR2 as YNNKEL (reference sequence). This CDR3 spans 12 amino acids. Trimming shortened V by 3 bases and J by 6 bases, and 6 bases separated the two germline ends. The CDR3 loop reads CASSHWSNEQFF. CDR3 DNA sequence: TGTGCCAGCAGCCATTGGAGCAATGAGCAGTTCTTC.

The rearrangement uses TRBV24-1 and TRBJ2-7; tentative D call: TRBD1 (5 bases). The CDR3 has 13 residues. CDR1 is KGHDR, CDR2 SFDVKD, per germline. Trimming cost V 4 bases and J 3 bases, with 9 bases left between them. As DNA, the CDR3 is TGTGCCACCAGTGACAATACAGGCTACGAGCAGTACTTC. It is translated as CATSDNTGYEQYF.

V usage is TRBV10-3 and J usage is TRBJ1-2, with TRBD1 identical over 9 bases. The CDR3 has 15 residues. From germline, CDR1 is ENHRY and CDR2 SYGVKD. With V trimmed by 8 bases and J by 7 bases, 14 bases remained unmatched. CDR3 sequence (DNA): TGTGCCATCGGAACGGGACAGGGAGGGACTGCTGGCTACACCTTC. Protein sequence: CAIGTGQGGTAGYTF.

The rearrangement uses TRBV28 and TRBJ1-2; perhaps TRBD1 as D (6 bases). The CDR3 sequence is 13 residues long. Trimming took 6 bases from V and 4 from J, leaving 12 bases between them. Germline V gene lookup returns CDR1 MDHEN and CDR2 SYDVKM. The CDR3 coding sequence is TGTGCCAGCAGGGGGGACACAGCCTATGGCTACACCTTC. Amino acids: CASRGDTAYGYTF.

The V and J genes are TRBV4-1 and TRBJ2-7; 12 bases fit TRBD2. V trimming: 4 bases; J trimming: 4 bases; junction bases outside the gene matches: 2. This CDR3 region has 14 residues. Germline-derived CDR1 and CDR2 are MGHRA and YSYEKL. CDR3 coding DNA: TGCGCCAGCAGCCGCGGACTAGCGGGATACGAGCAGTACTTC. It specifies CASSRGLAGYEQYF.

J is TRBJ1-5 and V is TRBV7-2; D gene uncertain. V lost 1 base and J 4 bases, leaving 14 bases between the germline ends. The CDR3 has 16 amino acids. Germline CDR1 SGHTA, CDR2 FQGNSA. CDR3 nucleotides: TGTGCCAGCAGCTTAGTATTTACGGGGTGGAATCAGCCCCAGCATTTT. This sequence encodes CASSLVFTGWNQPQHF.

The chain recombines TRBV14 with TRBJ2-7, with D perhaps matching TRBD1 (5 bases). Germline CDR1 is SGHDN and CDR2 is FVKESK. CDR3 length equals 12 residues. The V and J ends lost 5 bases and 6 bases respectively, with 11 bases between them. CDR3: CASSADTFEQYF. The DNA of the CDR3 is TGTGCCAGCAGCGCGGACACTTTCGAGCAGTACTTC.

V gene TRBV5-1 combines with J gene TRBJ1-4, with D possibly being TRBD1 (6 bases). Germline CDR1 reads SGHRS; CDR2 reads YFSETQ. Trimming stripped 3 bases from V and 5 bases from J, with 17 bases between. The CDR3 has 16 amino acids. This CDR3 is CASSSHRTAPNEKLFF. The CDR3 DNA reads TGCGCCAGCAGCTCGCACAGGACAGCCCCAAATGAAAAACTGTTTTTT.

The CDR3 protein is CASSQNLVDTEAFF. CDR3 coding DNA: TGTGCCAGCAGCCAGAACCTGGTGGACACTGAAGCTTTCTTT. The chain uses TRBV7-9 and TRBJ1-1; D is unresolved. V shed 5 bases and J shed 3 bases, with 13 bases lying between them. The CDR3 runs 14 residues. Germline V gene sequence: CDR1 SEHNR, CDR2 FQNEAQ (reference sequence).